The 9 T cell receptor beta chains reported below all come from one sample, sequenced in a study of T cell responses to AZD1222 COVID-19 vaccine. Measured with immunoSEQ multiplex PCR; TCRdb has only the in-frame clones, and not every one. The repertoire holds some 140,000 clones, with roughly 90% as singletons. Sequenced here: peripheral blood, sampled on day 0 of AZD1222 vaccination. The receptors come from an adult in good health.

CDR3 loop: CASSFGLASYNEQFF. The DNA for the CDR3 is TGTGCCAGCAGCTTCGGACTAGCGTCCTACAATGAGCAGTTCTTC. The rearrangement links TRBV7-2 to TRBJ2-1; 9 bases map to TRBD2. Germline loops: CDR1 SGHTA, CDR2 FQGNSA. This CDR3 is built from 15 residues. J was trimmed by 1 base and V by 3 bases; bases with no gene match: 1.

The table lists this clone with a count of one. This chain joins TRBV6-5 and TRBJ1-5; D ambiguous. The V and J ends lost 0 bases and 6 bases respectively, with 9 bases between them. The CDR3 length is 14 residues. Germline CDR1 and CDR2: MNHEY and SVGAGI. The CDR3 is CASSYSRVSQPQHF. The CDR3 nucleotides read TGTGCCAGCAGTTACTCACGGGTGTCTCAGCCCCAGCATTTT.

V gene TRBV5-1 combines with J gene TRBJ2-3, with 7 bases aligning to TRBD1. Germline V gene sequence: CDR1 SGHRS, CDR2 YFSETQ. The CDR3 is 17 amino acids. Trimming at V came to 3 bases and at J to 0 bases, leaving 10 bases not matched to a gene. The CDR3 loop is CASSWGGTATSTDTQYF. The CDR3 DNA follows: TGCGCCAGCAGCTGGGGTGGGACAGCCACCAGCACAGATACGCAGTATTTT.

V and J are TRBV3-1 (or the pseudogene TRBV3-2) and TRBJ1-3; D unclear. V was pared by 1 base and J by 4 bases, with 8 bases between. Germline V gene data show CDR1 as LGHDT and CDR2 as YNNKEL (reference sequence). The CDR3 sequence is 14 residues long. CDR3: CASSQAFGGNTIYF. CDR3 DNA: TGTGCCAGCAGCCAAGCGTTTGGGGGAAACACCATATATTTT.

This rearrangement joins TRBV19 to TRBJ2-2; 8 bases match TRBD1. The V gene's germline CDR1 is LNHDA and CDR2 SQIVND (reference sequence). V was clipped by 6 bases and J by 3 bases; unmatched bases: 12. The CDR3 has 17 residues. The chain's CDR3 is CASSQGQVVGDTGELFF. The CDR3 bases are TGTGCCAGTAGCCAGGGACAGGTTGTTGGGGACACCGGGGAGCTGTTTTTT.

The CDR3 sequence is CAWSGRGWDEQFF. The CDR3 DNA reads as TGTGCCTGGAGTGGCAGGGGATGGGATGAGCAGTTCTTC. V is TRBV30 and J is TRBJ2-1; tentatively, D is TRBD1 (6 bases). Per the germline V gene, CDR1 is GTSNPN and CDR2 is SVGIG (reference sequence). This CDR3 is 13 amino acids long. V shed 1 base and J shed 8 bases, with 12 bases lying between them.

This chain connects TRBV27 to TRBJ1-1; D is undetermined. With 2 bases removed from V and 11 bases from J, the gap between germline ends came to 15 bases. The CDR3 runs 13 residues. Germline V lookup: CDR1 MNHEY, CDR2 SMNVEV (reference sequence). In nucleotides, the CDR3 is TGTGCCAGCAGTTTAGAAGGCCAGTCGGAGGCTTTCTTT. Translating gives CASSLEGQSEAFF.

The chain has TRBV6-5 and TRBJ2-7, with D perhaps matching TRBD1 (7 bases). Germline lookup yields CDR1 MNHEY and CDR2 SVGAGI. The CDR3 has 14 residues. V lost 6 bases, J lost 3 bases, and 15 bases lay in between. The CDR3 bases are TGTGCCAGCAGGGGCGCGGGACAGTTCTACGAGCAGTACTTC. Translation gives CASRGAGQFYEQYF.

The CDR3 nucleotides read TGTGCCAGCAGTCCGATGGGGTACAATGAGCAGTTCTTC. Translating it yields CASSPMGYNEQFF. This chain links TRBV12-3 or TRBV12-4 with TRBJ2-1; D is unresolved. V lost 5 bases, J lost 4 bases, and 9 bases lay in between. The CDR3 consists of 13 residues.